This T cell receptor (beta chain) was sequenced during a study of siplizumab effects on memory and regulatory T cells (dated by TCRdb to about 2019). Turning to the overall study: The study looked at the effect of siplizumab, an anti-CD2 antibody, on alloreactive T-cell subsets in allogeneic mixed lymphocyte reactions made from human PBMCs.

TCRbeta CDR3 sequencing was performed on sorted unstimulated T cells and on proliferating T cells recovered from mixed lymphocyte reactions. Fresh whole blood from over 8 HLA-typed healthy donors was used to isolate PBMCs. CDR1 MNHNY and CDR2 SVGAGI are derived from the germline V gene (reference sequence). The junction shows trimming of 3 bases on V and 8 bases on J, plus 10 bases between the germline ends. Reading from cysteine to phenylalanine, the CDR3 counts 12 amino acids. The CDR3 DNA has 36 bases and is translated from base 1. With regard to this clone: No antigen is known for it. Nothing much larger sits one base from this clone, and base qualities are not available.

Broad study findings and their caveats: The suppressive function of proliferating Tregs from siplizumab cultures was not functionally confirmed. Unstimulated naive T cells appeared to be more diverse than memory T cells, and naive cells seemed to make a substantial contribution to the alloresponse. Because sequences at frequencies below about 10^-5 were poorly captured, only a minor fraction of alloreactive clones could be mapped back to unstimulated subsets. The cumulative frequency of alloreactive sequences traceable to unstimulated CD4+ memory T cells was significantly reduced by siplizumab. A naive or memory phenotype could not be assigned to roughly 80-96% of proliferating CD4+ or CD8+ clones. Of the alloreactive CD4+ clones that could be mapped, the Treg-derived share averaged 68.8% with siplizumab compared with roughly 27% in control reactions.

Receptor amplification or capture employed the immunoSEQ multiplex PCR assay. Roughly 10^5 TCR templates per sample were assayed on the deep sequencing platform. Genomic DNA extracted from sorted T cells was the material used for TCRbeta CDR3 sequencing. The original pipeline was this. The R programming language was used for clonal analysis of the TCRbeta CDR3 data. Unstimulated samples were compared with post-reaction CFSE-low samples to define alloreactive CD4+ and CD8+ clones. By matching sequences to the repertoires of sorted unstimulated Treg and non-Treg cells, each alloreactive CD4+ clone was assigned a regulatory or non-regulatory origin. TCRdb holds this immuneACCESS table with in-frame rearrangements only. Some clones are missing; in checked studies, unresolved V genes explain under half, and the rest has no known cause. The V and J calls and clone size come from that table; D and trimming were worked out from the DNA. The sample profile shows about 46,000 clones; over 90% of them were found once. The top ten clonotypes cover over 15% of the sample.

This clonotype was sampled from a human donor in good health. The sequence links TRBV6-6 to TRBJ1-1, with an unclear D gene assignment. Sequencing was carried out using CD8+ T cells sorted from blood. Read as DNA, the sequence is TGTGCCAGCAGTTATTTGGGTCAGGAAGCTTTCTTT. Its translation is CASSYLGQEAFF.